The 28 T cell receptor beta chains given below trace back to one sample, sequenced in a study of shared clonotypes between healthy human individuals. TCRdb's copy holds only in-frame clones and misses some; the assay was immunoSEQ multiplex PCR. There are 1.6 million or so clones in the sample; about 98.5% occur only once, and about 0.35% lies in the top ten. Sequencing input: naive CD4+ T cells sorted from blood. Subset in this sample: CD45RA+ positively selected. All receptors come from a man younger than 45 in good health.

For this clone: At one boundary the junction diverges from the germline segment, which might be a read error. This chain joins TRBV7-8 and TRBJ2-1; D is possibly TRBD2 (7 bases). Germline CDR1 and CDR2: SGHVS and FQNEAQ. The CDR3 runs 13 residues. This CDR3 reads CASSLGGGREWIF. CDR3 nucleotide sequence: TGTGCCAGCAGCTTGGGAGGGGGACGGGAGTGGATCTTC.

Here the CDR3 DNA reads TGTGCCAGCAGCCCCGGGACGAGCTATGGCTACACCTTC. Encoded protein: CASSPGTSYGYTF. The rearrangement uses TRBV5-4 and TRBJ1-2, with D possibly TRBD1 on 5 matching bases. Germline CDR1 SGHNT, CDR2 YYREEE (reference sequence). The CDR3 loop spans 13 amino acids. V gave up 4 bases and J gave up 4 bases, with 11 bases separating them.

The rearrangement links TRBV6-5 to TRBJ2-5, with 8 bases fitting TRBD2. The CDR3 totals 15 residues. From germline, CDR1 is MNHEY and CDR2 SVGAGI. After removal of 4 bases from V and 5 bases from J, the junction contained 9 bases not matched to a gene. The DNA for the CDR3 is TGTGCCAGCAGTTCGGATCAGGGCGGGAGGGAGACCCAGTACTTC. This translates into CASSSDQGGRETQYF.

The chain recombines TRBV19 with TRBJ2-7, with D tentatively TRBD2 (5 bases). The CDR3 is 14 amino acids. CDR1 is LNHDA, CDR2 SQIVND, per germline (reference sequence). V lost 4 bases, J lost 0 bases, and 10 bases lay in between. The CDR3 loop reads CASSKDWASYEQYF. In DNA form, the CDR3 reads TGTGCCAGTAGTAAGGACTGGGCCTCCTACGAGCAGTACTTC.

V usage is TRBV4-3 and J usage is TRBJ2-1; no clear D gene. This CDR3 has 14 amino acids. Germline V lookup: CDR1 LGHNA, CDR2 YSLEER. Trimming shortened V by 4 bases and J by 5 bases, and 12 bases separated the two germline ends. The CDR3 protein is CASSLYGQNNEQFF. The CDR3 nucleotides read TGCGCCAGCAGCCTTTATGGGCAGAACAATGAGCAGTTCTTC.

This clone was observed once. This chain joins TRBV6-1 and TRBJ2-2; D not certain. Germline V gene data show CDR1 as MNHNS and CDR2 as SASEGT. This CDR3 spans 13 amino acids. The germline V and J ends were trimmed by 7 bases and 2 bases, with 8 bases remaining between them. The CDR3: CASTPLNTGELFF. The CDR3 DNA reads as TGTGCCAGCACCCCGCTTAACACCGGGGAGCTGTTTTTT.

V and J are TRBV18 and TRBJ2-7; 7 bases map to TRBD1. CDR1 KGHSH and CDR2 LQKENI come from the germline V gene. The CDR3 runs to 14 residues. V lost 4 bases and J lost 5; bases outside the gene matches: 8. Here the CDR3 reads CASSHLTGLDEQYF. Here the CDR3 DNA reads TGTGCCAGCTCACACCTGACAGGGTTGGACGAGCAGTACTTC. Together with reference TRBV18 and TRBJ2-7, the CDR3 gives the full variable domain: NAGVMQNPRHLVRRRGQEARLRCSPMKGHSHVYWYRQLPEEGLKFMVYLQKENIIDESGMPKERFSAEFPKEGPSILRIQQVVRGDSAAYFCASSHLTGLDEQYFGPGTRLTVT.

The chain combines TRBV6-5 with TRBJ2-5; a weak D match, TRBD1 (5 bases). There are 15 residues in the CDR3. CDR1 and CDR2 from the germline V gene are MNHEY and SVGAGI. Trimming pared 2 bases from V and 0 bases from J, leaving 10 bases between. In nucleotides, the CDR3 is TGTGCCAGCAGTTACAGGGGCATGTACCAAGAGACCCAGTACTTC. Translation: CASSYRGMYQETQYF.

The chain combines TRBV7-9 with TRBJ2-1, with 14 bases matching TRBD2. The germline gives CDR1 SEHNR, CDR2 FQNEAQ (reference sequence). The CDR3 totals 17 residues. Trimming at V came to 8 bases and at J to 3 bases, leaving 9 bases not matched to a gene. The CDR3 DNA reads TGTGCCAGCCGAAGGGGGGGACTAGCGGGAGACTACAATGAGCAGTTCTTC. It yields the protein CASRRGGLAGDYNEQFF. Variable domain in full (rest from reference TRBV7-9 and TRBJ2-1): DTGVSQNPRHKITKRGQNVTFRCDPISEHNRLYWYRQTLGQGPEFLTYFQNEAQLEKSRLLSDRFSAERPKGSFSTLEIQRTEQGDSAMYLCASRRGGLAGDYNEQFFGPGTRLTVL.

This chain joins TRBV28 and TRBJ2-7; 11 positions match TRBD1. The V segment lost 7 bases and the J segment 2 bases; nucleotides outside the gene matches: 4. This CDR3 has 14 residues. Germline assignment: CDR1 MDHEN and CDR2 SYDVKM. The CDR3 loop reads CASNPGQGAYEQYF. CDR3 coding DNA: TGTGCCAGCAATCCGGGACAGGGGGCCTACGAGCAGTACTTC.

The rearrangement uses TRBV7-2 and TRBJ2-7, with 11 bases that match TRBD2. CDR3 length equals 16 residues. The germline gives CDR1 SGHTA, CDR2 FQGNSA. V dropped 5 bases and J dropped 5; count of bases not matched to a gene: 11. The CDR3 loop is CASSPSRLAGTHEQYF. CDR3 nucleotide sequence: TGTGCCAGCAGCCCATCAAGACTAGCGGGAACCCACGAGCAGTACTTC.

The V and J genes are TRBV19 and TRBJ1-1; 7 bases match TRBD1. The CDR3 is 15 residues long. Germline V gives CDR1 LNHDA, CDR2 SQIVND (reference sequence). V shed 3 bases and J 0 bases; nucleotides not matched to a gene: 4. CDR3 in DNA: TGTGCCAGTAGTATCTCCGGGACAGTGAACACTGAAGCTTTCTTT. Amino acid sequence: CASSISGTVNTEAFF.

The chain couples TRBV2 to TRBJ1-1; weak D call: TRBD1 (6 bases). CDR1 is SNHLY and CDR2 is FYNNEI in the germline V gene. Trimming removed 7 bases at V and 12 bases at J, with 21 bases between. CDR3 length: 13 residues. This CDR3 reads CASTSGPSRGPFF. The CDR3 region has the DNA TGTGCCAGCACGAGTGGCCCCTCCAGGGGACCTTTCTTT.

This rearrangement joins TRBV29-1 to TRBJ1-4; 11 bases are shared with TRBD1. Trimming removed 8 bases from V and 6 bases from J; junction bases left unmatched: 2. The CDR3 has 12 amino acids. CDR1 and CDR2 (germline): SQVTM, ANQGSEA. In DNA, the CDR3 is TGCAGCACGGGACAGGGGGATGAAAAACTGTTTTTT. It translates to CSTGQGDEKLFF.

The V and J genes are TRBV18 and TRBJ1-1; no firm D call. Germline-derived CDR1 and CDR2 are KGHSH and LQKENI. Trimming took off 1 base at V and 2 bases at J, with 8 bases between the two ends. The CDR3 loop spans 14 amino acids. The CDR3 nucleotides are TGTGCCAGCTCACCACTTGCAGACAACACTGAAGCTTTCTTT. Its protein product is CASSPLADNTEAFF.

The chain joins TRBV11-1 to TRBJ2-3, with D tentatively TRBD2 (6 bases). The V gene's germline CDR1 is SGHAT and CDR2 FQDESV (reference sequence). The CDR3 is made up of 15 amino acids. V was shortened by 5 bases and J by 3 bases, with 15 bases between the two germline ends. The CDR3 sequence: CASSRGTRGTDTQYF. The DNA for the CDR3 is TGTGCCAGCAGCCGCGGGACCCGGGGGACAGATACGCAGTATTTT.

J is TRBJ2-7 and V is TRBV11-2, with a possible D match to TRBD1 (6 bases). The CDR3 length is 14 residues. Germline V CDR1 and CDR2: SGHAT, FQNNGV. V was pared by 2 bases and J by 7 bases, with 15 bases between. As DNA, the CDR3 is TGTGCCAGCAGCTTAAACCCAGGGGTTTGGGAGCAGTACTTC. Encoded protein: CASSLNPGVWEQYF. Drawing the rest from reference TRBV11-2 and TRBJ2-7, the complete variable domain is EAGVAQSPRYKIIEKRQSVAFWCNPISGHATLYWYQQILGQGPKLLIQFQNNGVVDDSQLPKDRFSAERLKGVDSTLKIQPAKLEDSAVYLCASSLNPGVWEQYFGPGTRLTVT.

The chain is built from TRBV7-2 and TRBJ2-7; the match to TRBD1 covers 11 bases. Trimming cost V 4 bases and J 6 bases; bases outside gene matches: 2. This CDR3 contains 13 residues. Germline V gene data show CDR1 as SGHTA and CDR2 as FQGNSA. CDR3 nucleotides: TGTGCCAGCAGCTATGGGACAGGGGGCGAGCAGTACTTC. Residues: CASSYGTGGEQYF.

This sequence joins TRBV27 and TRBJ2-6; the D gene is possibly TRBD1 (6 bases). The CDR3 totals 18 residues. V dropped 1 base and J dropped 4 bases, with 17 bases sitting between them. Germline-derived CDR1 and CDR2 are MNHEY and SMNVEV (reference sequence). The CDR3 region has the DNA TGTGCCAGCAGTTTATTCTCCTTACAGGGAGACGGGGCCAACGTCCTGACTTTC. Translated, it gives CASSLFSLQGDGANVLTF.

The rearrangement joins TRBV9 to TRBJ2-7, with D tentatively TRBD2 (5 bases). Germline V lookup: CDR1 SGDLS, CDR2 YYNGEE. The CDR3 spans 16 residues. V lost 0 bases and J lost 3, with 16 bases in between. The DNA for the CDR3 is TGTGCCAGCAGCGTAGGCGATGTGGGAGCAGGCTACGAGCAGTACTTC. Its protein product is CASSVGDVGAGYEQYF.

The chain recombines TRBV10-3 with TRBJ2-7; TRBD1 matches 7 bases. The CDR3 totals 12 residues. V gave up 8 bases and J gave up 0 bases; unmatched junction bases: 1. Germline CDR1 and CDR2: ENHRY and SYGVKD. The CDR3 nucleotides read TGTGCCATCGGGACAGTCTCCTACGAGCAGTACTTC. Its translation is CAIGTVSYEQYF.

The chain has TRBV18 and TRBJ2-7, with D possibly TRBD1 on 6 matching bases. This CDR3 has 15 amino acids. Germline CDR1 and CDR2: KGHSH and LQKENI. Trimming shortened V by 5 bases and J by 2 bases, and 16 bases separated the two germline ends. The CDR3 DNA sequence: TGTGCCAGCTCAGACTCTCGGGACACCGCCTACGAGCAGTACTTC. It codes for CASSDSRDTAYEQYF.

This chain's CDR3 is CATSRDNPTVTYEQYF. CDR3 nucleotide sequence: TGTGCCACCAGCAGAGATAATCCGACAGTGACCTACGAGCAGTACTTC. The gene calls are TRBV15 and TRBJ2-7, with D possibly matching TRBD1 (5 bases). The V gene's germline CDR1 is LNHNV and CDR2 YYDKDF (reference sequence). The CDR3 length is 16 residues. Trimming left V 0 bases short and J 2 bases short, with 14 bases between.

J is TRBJ2-3 and V is TRBV2, with D hard to call. Trimming left V 5 bases short and J 6 bases short, with 12 bases between. Germline V gene sequence: CDR1 SNHLY, CDR2 FYNNEI. This CDR3 comprises 13 residues. Written as DNA, the CDR3 is TGTGCCAGCAGTCCAGAAGACCGGGATACGCAGTATTTT. It is translated as CASSPEDRDTQYF.

V and J are TRBV6-1 and TRBJ1-2, with TRBD1 matching over 10 bases. The CDR3 consists of 14 residues. Unmatched junction bases numbered 5, after V lost 5 bases and J lost 5 bases. The germline V gene has CDR1 MNHNS and CDR2 SASEGT. The CDR3 loop is CASSPGTGVYGYTF. CDR3 nucleotide sequence: TGTGCCAGCAGTCCAGGGACAGGGGTTTATGGCTACACCTTC.

The J gene is TRBJ2-2, the V gene TRBV7-8; the D gene is possibly TRBD2 (6 bases). This CDR3 spans 15 amino acids. Trimming pared 5 bases from V and 1 base from J, leaving 11 bases between. The germline CDR1 and CDR2 sequences are SGHVS and FQNEAQ. The DNA of the CDR3 is TGTGCCAGCAGCCCCGTCGGGAGGAACACCGGGGAGCTGTTTTTT. As protein: CASSPVGRNTGELFF.

This clone was seen once. The chain uses TRBV5-1 and TRBJ2-1, with TRBD2 matching 12 bases. The V and J ends lost 6 bases and 3 bases, in that order; junction bases with no gene match: 1. Germline-derived CDR1 and CDR2 are SGHRS and YFSETQ. The CDR3 length is 14 residues. CDR3 sequence reads: CASTTSGSYNEQFF. The CDR3 nucleotides are TGCGCCAGCACGACTAGCGGGAGCTACAATGAGCAGTTCTTC.

The rearrangement links TRBV29-1 to TRBJ2-5; 7 nucleotides agree with TRBD1. The CDR3 is 14 residues long. Germline values: CDR1 SQVTM, CDR2 ANQGSEA. V lost 5 bases and J lost 1; bases outside the gene matches: 7. This CDR3 is CSVSEGQPQETQYF. DNA of the CDR3: TGCAGCGTTTCAGAGGGACAGCCCCAAGAGACCCAGTACTTC.